This T cell receptor (beta chain) appears in the sequencing data of a study of human T cells and chemical hapten exposure. As for the study in general: Alopecia areata, totalis or universalis affected patients, mainly female. Whole-study results and caveats: Correlating positively with patch test score were the PT1 expanded TCR counts.

Individual cDNA molecules each carried unique molecular identifiers attached by the library. TCRdb passed the RACE reads through MiXCR, listing each CDR3 protein once. The table lists 85,000 to 100,000 distinct CDR3 sequences, around a quarter of them singletons, with about a tenth in the top ten. V dropped 5 bases and J dropped 9; count of bases not matched to a gene: 14. This CDR3 spans 16 amino acids. On this clonotype: Its antigen is not identified.

Stated time point: patch test 3, about 24 weeks after DPC sensitization. Treatment indicated: therapeutic diphenylcyclopropenone sensitization with weekly scalp DPC. This receptor was taken from a man in his forties with alopecia areata. Some clones in this sample may be carry-over from other donors' samples. The specimen was whole blood, collected in connection with sensitization to the hapten diphenylcyclopropenone (DPC). The V call is TRBV12-3 or TRBV12-4, the J call TRBJ2-1, with 9 bases lining up with TRBD2. This chain's CDR3 is CASSPRQIAGVGEQFF. The DNA for the CDR3 is TGTGCCAGCAGTCCCCGGCAGATAGCGGGAGTTGGTGAGCAGTTCTTC.